This T cell receptor (beta chain) was recorded in a study of blood T cells in healthy people across ages. Study-level information: When template switching was applied, about one barcoded beta molecule was captured per two T cells. Regarding the study as a whole: Higher diversity, along with more naive CD4+ cells, distinguished long-lived donors from aged donors. Unsorted PBMCs ruled out conclusive naive versus antigen-experienced comparison. CMV status of donors was not determined, possibly confounding expanded clonotype changes.

The use of a sample-barcoded 5' primer and a J-beta primer mix characterized a second PCR of about 6 to 12 cycles. TCRdb independently ran MiXCR on the 5' RACE reads; one entry per CDR3 protein. The sample yields some 670,000 distinct CDR3 sequences, approximately 52% seen once. V lost 10 bases to trimming and J lost 0 bases; unmatched junction nucleotides: 6. Germline V gives CDR1 MDHEN, CDR2 SYDVKM. CDR3 length: 14 amino acids. In this sample, this clonotype turned up many times. As yet, its antigen is unknown. The origin of this receptor is a woman at least 80 years old in good health. What was sequenced was blood. The chain recombines TRBV28 with TRBJ2-1; 7 nucleotides align to TRBD2. CDR3 DNA sequence: TGTGCCATCGATCCTAGCGGCTCCTACAATGAGCAGTTCTTC. It is translated as CAIDPSGSYNEQFF.